This TCR beta chain was sequenced during a study of blood T cell repertoires in COVID-19. For the study at large: T cells, B-cell-depleted T cells, or PBMCs provided the cDNA or gDNA that served as material.

Sequencing was performed with immunoSEQ multiplex PCR; in TCRdb, only in-frame clones are kept and a portion is missing. Found here are around 260,000 clones, approximately 86% of them singletons; the top ten hold 0.87%. The CDR3 length is 14 residues. Trimming shortened V by 1 base and J by 5 bases, and 13 bases separated the two germline ends. Germline-derived CDR1 and CDR2 are SGHDT and YYEEEE. Seattle-derived patients entered the study during active infection and were followed longitudinally. The specimen was peripheral blood. This receptor was taken from a human donor with COVID-19, enrolled during active disease. The donor label of this sample is uncertain. This chain uses TRBV5-6 with TRBJ2-7; D is perhaps TRBD1 (6 bases). The CDR3: CASSLLQGVHEQYF. The CDR3 bases are TGTGCCAGCAGCTTGTTACAGGGTGTGCACGAGCAGTACTTC. The complete variable domain, with remaining parts taken from reference TRBV5-6 and TRBJ2-7, reads DAGVTQSPTHLIKTRGQQVTLRCSPKSGHDTVSWYQQALGQGPQFIFQYYEEEERQRGNFPDRFSGHQFPNYSSELNVNALLLGDSALYLCASSLLQGVHEQYFGPGTRLTVT.